This passage covers 27 T cell receptor beta chains from one sample sequenced in a study of metastatic and nonmetastatic thyroid tumors. With MiXCR, TCRdb called clones anew from the PCR reads. The sample lists 14,000 to 15,000 clones, roughly 25% occurring once. Each patient came to thyroid surgery without any prior treatment (of any kind). Sequenced sample: tumor tissue. These receptors all stem from a female donor with papillary thyroid cancer or a benign thyroid nodule (not recorded which). Some clones in this sample may be carry-over from other donors' samples.

Notes on this clone: This clone may be a read error of a much larger clone one base away. Other DNA sequences in the same sample also yield this CDR3. The CDR3, as DNA: TGTGCCAGCAAGAAAAGTACAGACAGAGCTTTCTATGGCTACACCTTC. Its translation: CASKKSTDRAFYGYTF. This chain joins TRBV2 and TRBJ1-2; tentatively, D is TRBD1 (5 bases). Deletions cut 7 bases from V and 4 bases from J, with 22 bases between. Germline V gene lookup returns CDR1 SNHLY and CDR2 FYNNEI. CDR3 length: 16 amino acids.

The chain uses TRBV7-2 and TRBJ2-7; D not certain. V lost 5 bases, J lost 3 bases, and 8 bases lay in between. The CDR3 sequence is 12 residues long. The germline CDR1 and CDR2 sequences are SGHTA and FQGNSA. CDR3 bases: TGTGCCAGCAGCCGCCCGGGCTACGAGCAGTACTTC. It codes for CASSRPGYEQYF.

The chain couples TRBV7-2 to TRBJ2-7; TRBD2 aligns across 10 bases. The CDR3 has 14 amino acids. Germline V gene lookup returns CDR1 SGHTA and CDR2 FQGNSA. Germline trimming cut 5 bases from V and 4 bases from J; bases unmatched to any gene: 5. This chain's CDR3 is CASSLGLAEYEQYF. The CDR3 DNA sequence: TGTGCCAGCAGCCTCGGACTAGCGGAATACGAGCAGTACTTC.

This clone was seen ten or more times. The chain is built from TRBV4-2 and TRBJ1-4, with TRBD1 as a possible D gene (5 bases). Trimming stripped 2 bases from V and 3 bases from J, with 19 bases between. CDR3 size: 18 residues. The germline CDR1 and CDR2 sequences are LGHNA and YNFKEQ. The CDR3 DNA reads as TGTGCCAGCAGCCAACGGCAGGGTTCAGGTATAGCTAATGAAAAACTGTTTTTT. This translates into CASSQRQGSGIANEKLFF.

This chain links TRBV20-1 with TRBJ2-2; 10 bases are a match to TRBD2. The V and J ends lost 2 bases and 5 bases, in that order; junction bases with no gene match: 5. The CDR3 loop spans 15 amino acids. In germline, CDR1 is DFQATT, CDR2 SNEGSKA (reference sequence). CDR3: CSARTAGGWTGELFF. For the CDR3, the DNA is TGCAGTGCTAGAACAGCGGGGGGGTGGACCGGGGAGCTGTTTTTT.

This clone was seen many times. The chain couples TRBV25-1 to TRBJ2-1; 11 nucleotides align to TRBD2. This CDR3 is built from 15 residues. Germline V CDR1 and CDR2: MGHDK, SYGVNS. Unmatched junction bases numbered 4, after V lost 2 bases and J lost 7 bases. CDR3 region: CASSELAGGLNEQFF. CDR3 DNA sequence: TGTGCCAGCAGTGAACTAGCGGGAGGTCTTAATGAGCAGTTCTTC.

In the case of this clone: One junction end disagrees with the germline gene, perhaps due to a read error. The gene calls are TRBV6-1 and TRBJ1-2; no reliable D call. Germline V gene data show CDR1 as MNHNS and CDR2 as SASEGT. This CDR3 region has 13 residues. The CDR3 loop is CASSDWYGYGYAF. For the CDR3, the DNA is TGTGCCAGCAGTGATTGGTACGGCTATGGCTACGCCTTC.

This clone came up many times. In DNA form, the CDR3 reads TGTGCCAGCAGCCAAGCAGATACGCAGTATTTT. Translating it yields CASSQADTQYF. V is TRBV3-1 and J is TRBJ2-3; D not certain. The CDR3 extends over 11 amino acids. The germline V and J ends were trimmed by 1 base and 4 bases, with 0 bases remaining between them. Looked up from germline, CDR1 is LGHDT and CDR2 is YNNKEL (reference sequence).

The chain is built from TRBV12-3 or TRBV12-4 and TRBJ1-3, with unresolved D. Trimming cost V 1 base and J 3 bases, with 4 bases left between them. This CDR3 region has 13 residues. In nucleotides, the CDR3 is TGTGCCAGCAGTTTAGAACGTGGAAACACCATATATTTT. Translation: CASSLERGNTIYF.

This chain joins TRBV5-1 and TRBJ2-7; 8 nucleotides align to TRBD2. J was trimmed by 3 bases and V by 3 bases; bases with no gene match: 11. The CDR3 sequence is 16 residues long. The germline gives CDR1 SGHRS, CDR2 YFSETQ. CDR3 coding DNA: TGCGCCAGCAGCTCATATGGCGGGAGGTCCTTCTACGAGCAGTACTTC. Its translation is CASSSYGGRSFYEQYF.

This clone was counted ten times or more. The genes are TRBV11-2 and TRBJ1-5; D is possibly TRBD1 (6 bases). Germline assignment: CDR1 SGHAT and CDR2 FQNNGV. The V gene lost 5 bases and the J gene lost 1 base, with 15 bases spanning the gap. This CDR3 region has 16 residues. The CDR3 coding sequence is TGTGCCAGCAGCCCCCACGCGGACAGAAGCAATCAGCCCCAGCATTTT. The encoded protein is CASSPHADRSNQPQHF.

This clone was seen more than once but under ten times. The chain carries TRBV9 and TRBJ2-2; perhaps TRBD2 as D (5 bases). The CDR3 loop spans 15 amino acids. Trimming stripped 4 bases from V and 4 bases from J, with 14 bases between. CDR1 is SGDLS and CDR2 is YYNGEE in the germline V gene. In DNA form, the CDR3 reads TGTGCCAGCAGCAGAAGAGGCGGGCTCACCGGGGAGCTGTTTTTT. Amino acids: CASSRRGGLTGELFF.

Points on this clone: A junction boundary mismatches the germline segment, possibly from a read error. CDR3 in amino acids: CASSSLVGQGATEAFF. The CDR3 nucleotides read TGTGCCAGTAGCTCCCTGGTGGGACAGGGGGCAACTGAAGCTTTCTTT. The gene calls are TRBV5-3 and TRBJ1-1, with 12 bases aligning to TRBD1. TRBV5-3 is an open reading frame, and its role is uncertain. The CDR3 is made up of 16 amino acids.

By frequency in the sample, this clone is medium-sized. The chain has TRBV28 and TRBJ2-3, with 7 bases that match TRBD2. Losses at the gene ends were 4 bases for V and 5 bases for J; bases not matched to a gene: 18. The CDR3 is made up of 18 amino acids. CDR1 is MDHEN and CDR2 is SYDVKM in the germline V gene. The CDR3, as DNA: TGTGCCAGCAGTTCCATGAGGCTGAGCGGGATTCGAGGAGATACGCAGTATTTT. This gives the protein CASSSMRLSGIRGDTQYF. Using reference TRBV28 and TRBJ2-3 for the parts outside the CDR3, the full variable domain is DVKVTQSSRYLVKRTGEKVFLECVQDMDHENMFWYRQDPGLGLRLIYFSYDVKMKEKGDIPEGYSVSREKKERFSLILESASTNQTSMYLCASSSMRLSGIRGDTQYFGPGTRLTVL.

This clone was found once. The rearrangement joins TRBV30 to TRBJ1-1; no definite D call. The CDR3 length is 11 residues. V was trimmed by 3 bases and J by 7 bases, leaving 9 bases between them. Germline CDR1 reads GTSNPN; CDR2 reads SVGIG (reference sequence). CDR3 in amino acids: CAWSRPVEAFF. The CDR3 nucleotides read TGTGCCTGGAGCAGGCCGGTTGAAGCTTTCTTT.

The table lists this clone with many counts. The CDR3, as DNA: TGTGCCAGCTCAGCTTCCCGAACCAATGAGCAGTTCTTC. It codes for CASSASRTNEQFF. This chain links TRBV7-6 with TRBJ2-1; unclear D gene. Trimming removed 8 bases from V and 6 bases from J, with 14 bases in between. CDR1 SGHVS and CDR2 FNYEAQ come from the germline V gene. This CDR3 contains 13 residues.

This clone has only a few counts. The conserved phenylalanine or tryptophan is not found at the CDR3 terminus, so this likely reflects a read error. The chain couples TRBV7-8 to TRBJ1-6; D call uncertain. Germline-derived CDR1 and CDR2 are SGHVS and FQNEAQ. The CDR3 has 18 residues. The ends were cut back, 1 base at V and 7 bases at J, with 20 bases in the middle. CDR3 in amino acids: CASSLELRATCQNSPLHL. The CDR3 DNA reads TGTGCCAGCAGCTTAGAATTACGAGCCACGTGTCAAAATTCACCCCTCCACCTT.

This clone was counted a few times. This chain uses TRBV27 with TRBJ1-1; D is unresolved. The CDR3 has 14 residues. V was trimmed by 5 bases and J by 3 bases, leaving 13 bases between them. Germline V CDR1 and CDR2: MNHEY, SMNVEV (reference sequence). Written as DNA, the CDR3 is TGTGCCAGCAGTAATGACGATTCGGACACTGAAGCTTTCTTT. Translated: CASSNDDSDTEAFF.

This clone was seen repeatedly, ten times or more. The V call is TRBV10-3, the J call TRBJ2-3; D could derive from TRBD1 or TRBD2 (5 bases each). The CDR3 sequence is 12 residues long. Trimming removed 4 bases from V and 4 bases from J, with 6 bases in between. Germline lookup yields CDR1 ENHRY and CDR2 SYGVKD. In DNA form, the CDR3 reads TGTGCCATCAGTGGGGGGTCAGATACGCAGTATTTT. Residues: CAISGGSDTQYF.

The chain combines TRBV20-1 with TRBJ1-1; D remains unclear. This CDR3 has 13 residues. Germline V gene data show CDR1 as DFQATT and CDR2 as SNEGSKA (reference sequence). The CDR3 nucleotides read TGCAGCGTAGACGGGCGGTGGGGCACTGAAGCTTTCTTT. Protein product: CSVDGRWGTEAFF.

The V call is TRBV9, the J call TRBJ1-2, with 8 bases fitting TRBD1. The CDR3 length is 14 residues. From germline, CDR1 is SGDLS and CDR2 YYNGEE. V dropped 6 bases and J dropped 6; count of bases not matched to a gene: 10. The chain's CDR3 is CASNPGGAWNGYTF. The CDR3 region has the DNA TGTGCCAGCAATCCAGGGGGCGCATGGAATGGCTACACCTTC.

The V and J genes are TRBV7-6 and TRBJ2-3, with 10 bases lining up with TRBD2. The CDR3 covers 16 residues. Germline-derived CDR1 and CDR2 are SGHVS and FNYEAQ. The V and J ends lost 0 bases and 6 bases, in that order; junction bases with no gene match: 6. For the CDR3, the DNA is TGTGCCAGCAGCTTAGCCCCTAGCGGGAGCTCGGATACGCAGTATTTT. Residues: CASSLAPSGSSDTQYF.

This clone came up many times. This chain links TRBV5-1 with TRBJ2-3, with TRBD1 as a possible D gene (5 bases). The germline V and J ends were trimmed by 0 bases and 3 bases, with 8 bases remaining between them. Germline CDR1 reads SGHRS; CDR2 reads YFSETQ. This CDR3 has 14 amino acids. The CDR3 DNA is TGCGCCAGCAGCTTGGGACAGACAACAGATACGCAGTATTTT. Protein product: CASSLGQTTDTQYF.

The genes are TRBV24-1 and TRBJ2-1; D may be TRBD1 (6 bases). V dropped 4 bases and J dropped 8 bases, with 11 bases sitting between them. Germline CDR1 KGHDR, CDR2 SFDVKD. This CDR3 has 13 residues. In DNA, the CDR3 is TGTGCCACCAGTGAACGTAACAGGGATGAGCAGTTCTTC. It codes for CATSERNRDEQFF.

In this sample, this clone is medium-sized (0.01 to 0.1%). In DNA form, the CDR3 reads TGTGCCAGCAGTTTAGCGGGGGGCGGTGGCTACACCTTC. Protein product: CASSLAGGGGYTF. V usage is TRBV27 and J usage is TRBJ1-2; a weak D match, TRBD1 (6 bases). V was cut by 2 bases and J by 7 bases, with 11 bases left in between. In germline, CDR1 is MNHEY, CDR2 SMNVEV (reference sequence). There are 13 residues in the CDR3.

The rearrangement uses TRBV7-6 and TRBJ2-7; 11 bases map to TRBD1. There are 18 residues in the CDR3. CDR1 SGHVS and CDR2 FNYEAQ come from the germline V gene. Germline trimming cut 1 base from V and 1 base from J; bases unmatched to any gene: 9. The CDR3 loop reads CASSLGRWGQGGSYEQYF. CDR3 nucleotide sequence: TGTGCCAGCAGCTTAGGGCGGTGGGGACAGGGGGGTTCCTACGAGCAGTACTTC. The entire variable domain, with the rest obtained from reference TRBV7-6 and TRBJ2-7, is as follows: GAGVSQSPRYKVTKRGQDVALRCDPISGHVSLYWYRQALGQGPEFLTYFNYEAQQDKSGLPNDRFSAERPEGSISTLTIQRTEQRDSAMYRCASSLGRWGQGGSYEQYFGPGTRLTVT.

This clone was observed many times. This chain links TRBV7-9 with TRBJ2-1; possibly TRBD1 for D (5 bases). Germline V gives CDR1 SEHNR, CDR2 FQNEAQ (reference sequence). The V end lost 7 bases, the J end lost 1 base, and 8 bases lay between the germline ends. This CDR3 comprises 13 residues. CDR3 residues: CASTPGSYNEQFF. The DNA of the CDR3 is TGTGCCAGCACCCCAGGGTCCTACAATGAGCAGTTCTTC.